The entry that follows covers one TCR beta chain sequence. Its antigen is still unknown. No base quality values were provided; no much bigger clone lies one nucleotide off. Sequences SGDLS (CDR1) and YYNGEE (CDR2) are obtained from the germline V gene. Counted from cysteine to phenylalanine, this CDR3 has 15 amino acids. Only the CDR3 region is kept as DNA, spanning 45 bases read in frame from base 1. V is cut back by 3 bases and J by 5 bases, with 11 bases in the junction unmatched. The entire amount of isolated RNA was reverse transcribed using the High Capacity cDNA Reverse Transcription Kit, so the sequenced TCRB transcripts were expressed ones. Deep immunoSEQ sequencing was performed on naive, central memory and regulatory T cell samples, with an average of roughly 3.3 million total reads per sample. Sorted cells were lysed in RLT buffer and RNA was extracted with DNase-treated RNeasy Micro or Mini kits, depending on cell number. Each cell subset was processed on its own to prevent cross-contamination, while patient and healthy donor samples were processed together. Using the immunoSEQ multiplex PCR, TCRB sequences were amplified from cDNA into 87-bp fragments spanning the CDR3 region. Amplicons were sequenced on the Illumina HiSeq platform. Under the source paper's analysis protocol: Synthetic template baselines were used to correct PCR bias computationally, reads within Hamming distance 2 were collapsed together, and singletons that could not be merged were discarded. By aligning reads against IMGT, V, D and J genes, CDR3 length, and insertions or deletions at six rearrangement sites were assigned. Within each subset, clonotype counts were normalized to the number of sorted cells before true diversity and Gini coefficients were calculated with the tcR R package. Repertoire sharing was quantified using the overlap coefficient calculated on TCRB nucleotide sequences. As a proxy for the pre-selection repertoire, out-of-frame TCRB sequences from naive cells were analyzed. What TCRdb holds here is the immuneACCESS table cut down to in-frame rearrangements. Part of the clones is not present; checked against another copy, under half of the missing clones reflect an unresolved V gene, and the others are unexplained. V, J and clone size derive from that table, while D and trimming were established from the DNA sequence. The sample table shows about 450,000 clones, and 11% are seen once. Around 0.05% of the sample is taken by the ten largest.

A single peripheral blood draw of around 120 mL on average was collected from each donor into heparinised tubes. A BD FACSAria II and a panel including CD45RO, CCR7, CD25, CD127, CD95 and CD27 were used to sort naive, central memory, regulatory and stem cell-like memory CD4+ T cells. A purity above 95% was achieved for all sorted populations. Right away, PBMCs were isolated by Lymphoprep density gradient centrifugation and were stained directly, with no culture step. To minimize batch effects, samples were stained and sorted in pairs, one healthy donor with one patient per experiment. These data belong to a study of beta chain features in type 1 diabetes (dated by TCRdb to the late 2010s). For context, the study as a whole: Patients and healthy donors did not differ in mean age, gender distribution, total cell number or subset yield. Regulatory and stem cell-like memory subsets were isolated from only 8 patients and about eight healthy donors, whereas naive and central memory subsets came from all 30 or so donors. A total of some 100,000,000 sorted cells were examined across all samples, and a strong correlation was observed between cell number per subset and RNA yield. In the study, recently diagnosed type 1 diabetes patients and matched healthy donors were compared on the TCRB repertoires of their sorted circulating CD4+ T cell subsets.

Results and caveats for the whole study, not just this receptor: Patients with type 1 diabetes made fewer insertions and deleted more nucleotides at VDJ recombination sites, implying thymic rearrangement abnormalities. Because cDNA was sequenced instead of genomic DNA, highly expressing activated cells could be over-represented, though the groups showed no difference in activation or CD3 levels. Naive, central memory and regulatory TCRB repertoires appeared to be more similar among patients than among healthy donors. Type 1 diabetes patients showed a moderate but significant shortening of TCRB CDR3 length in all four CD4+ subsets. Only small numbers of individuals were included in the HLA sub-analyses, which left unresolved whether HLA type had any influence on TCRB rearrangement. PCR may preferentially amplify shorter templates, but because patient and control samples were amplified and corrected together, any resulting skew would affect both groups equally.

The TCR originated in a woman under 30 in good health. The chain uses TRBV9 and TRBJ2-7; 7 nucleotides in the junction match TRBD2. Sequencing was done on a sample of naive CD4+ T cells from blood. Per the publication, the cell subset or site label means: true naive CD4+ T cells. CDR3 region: CASSAGGRQFHEQYF. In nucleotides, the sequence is TGTGCCAGCAGCGCCGGGGGGAGACAATTCCACGAGCAGTACTTC.